The sequence of this T cell receptor beta chain was determined in a study of CD8 T cells in ankylosing spondylitis. Notes on the study in general: Roughly 8 highly homologous variants made up a TCR beta motif, and this motif appeared characteristic of ankylosing spondylitis blood.

There are many counts of this clonotype. What it recognizes is unknown. TCRdb re-derived calls from the 5' RACE reads in MiXCR, one entry per CDR3 protein. The sample holds 450,000 to 550,000 distinct CDR3 sequences, about 5.2% seen once. CDR1 SEHNR and CDR2 FQNEAQ come from the germline V gene (reference sequence). With 3 bases clipped from V and 0 bases from J, the junction kept 2 bases outside the gene matches. The CDR3 contains 15 residues. The sample consisted of blood, either unsorted or a sorted T cell fraction (not recorded which). The chain has TRBV7-9 and TRBJ2-3; TRBD1 aligns across 8 bases. The source of this sequence is a male donor with ankylosing spondylitis. The DNA for the CDR3 is TGTGCCAGCAGCTTTCAGGGGGCGAGCACAGATACGCAGTATTTT. Translation: CASSFQGASTDTQYF.